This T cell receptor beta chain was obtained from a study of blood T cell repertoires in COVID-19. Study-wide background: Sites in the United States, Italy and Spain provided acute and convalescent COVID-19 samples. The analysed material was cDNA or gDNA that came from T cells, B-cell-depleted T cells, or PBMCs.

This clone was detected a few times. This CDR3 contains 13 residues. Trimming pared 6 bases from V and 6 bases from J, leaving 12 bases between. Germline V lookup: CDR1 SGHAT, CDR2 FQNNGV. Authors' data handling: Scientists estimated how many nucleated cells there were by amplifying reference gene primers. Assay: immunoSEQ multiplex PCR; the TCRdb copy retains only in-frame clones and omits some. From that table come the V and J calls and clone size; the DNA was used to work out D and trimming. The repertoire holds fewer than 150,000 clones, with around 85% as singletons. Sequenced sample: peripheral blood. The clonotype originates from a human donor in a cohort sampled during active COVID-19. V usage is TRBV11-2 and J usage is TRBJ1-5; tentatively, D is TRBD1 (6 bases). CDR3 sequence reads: CASSYRESQPQHF. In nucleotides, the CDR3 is TGTGCCAGCAGTTACAGGGAGAGTCAGCCCCAGCATTTT.